The T cell receptor beta chain under discussion was sequenced for a study of blood T cell repertoires in COVID-19. Study details: Specimens from acute and convalescent COVID-19 originated in the United States, Italy and Spain.

Authors' processing steps: Reference gene primer amplification gave estimated nucleated cell counts. Some clones are missing from TCRdb's copy, which holds only in-frame ones; the method was immunoSEQ multiplex PCR. V, J and clone size are taken as reported in that table, and D and trimming were inferred from the DNA itself. The table includes a few hundred thousand clones, approximately 91% detected once. A single count supports this clone. CDR3 size: 17 residues. V lost 4 bases to trimming and J lost 4 bases, with 20 bases between them. Germline CDR1 SGHDT, CDR2 YYEEEE. The TCR was taken from a woman aged 40 to 49 who had recovered from COVID-19. The source material was peripheral blood. This rearrangement joins TRBV5-6 to TRBJ2-2; D is unresolved. The CDR3, as DNA: TGTGCCAGCAGCCCCGTCCCCGGGTCCTCTTCCACCGGGGAGCTGTTTTTT. It translates to CASSPVPGSSSTGELFF. The variable domain in full, completed from reference TRBV5-6 and TRBJ2-2, reads DAGVTQSPTHLIKTRGQQVTLRCSPKSGHDTVSWYQQALGQGPQFIFQYYEEEERQRGNFPDRFSGHQFPNYSSELNVNALLLGDSALYLCASSPVPGSSSTGELFFGEGSRLTVL.